A selection of T cell receptor beta chains follows, all from one sample in a study of cytomegalovirus exposure and HLA in healthy donors. The assay was immunoSEQ multiplex PCR, and TCRdb's table has in-frame clones only and misses some. The table includes about 200,000 clones, about 81% detected once. What was sequenced was PBMCs. These receptor sequences come from a woman aged 25 to 45 in good health and CMV-seronegative. Each CDR3 is given with its conserved first and last residue. The D gene is left open where the match is weak. Not every row has a clone size; where given, it reads once, few, many or a size class.

18 TRBJ2-3 TRBV9 - TRBD2 CASKSGGAAVSQTDTQYF TGTGCCAGTAAGAGCGGGGGGGCCGCGGTGTCCCAAACAGATACGCAGTATTTT
16 TRBJ1-6 TRBV6-1 - - CASSELQGFRNSPLHF TGTGCCAGCAGTGAGTTACAGGGATTTCGTAATTCACCCCTCCACTTT
13 TRBJ2-7 TRBV7-7 - TRBD2 CASSLERGAEQYF TGTGCCAGCAGCTTAGAGCGGGGTGCGGAGCAGTACTTC
17 TRBJ1-6 TRBV27 - - CASSLRSRVVENSPLHF TGTGCCAGCAGTTTACGGTCCCGGGTTGTTGAGAATTCACCCCTCCACTTT
17 TRBJ2-1 TRBV5-4 - - CASSLGGAGAPTMKQFF TGTGCCAGCAGCTTGGGCGGCGCTGGGGCGCCTACAATGAAGCAGTTCTTC
17 TRBJ1-2 TRBV7-6 - TRBD1 CASSLARGDSPNYGYTF TGTGCCAGCAGCTTAGCGCGAGGGGACAGTCCTAACTATGGCTACACCTTC
15 TRBJ1-2 TRBV25-1 - TRBD1 CASSETGVIGYGYTF TGTGCCAGCAGTGAAACAGGGGTTATCGGATATGGCTACACCTTC
14 TRBJ2-3 TRBV7-8 - - CASSPPGLPDTQYF TGTGCCAGCAGCCCACCAGGATTACCAGATACGCAGTATTTT
15 TRBJ1-4 TRBV9 - - CASSATGSSYEKLFF TGTGCCAGCAGCGCCACAGGGTCGTCGTATGAAAAACTGTTTTTT
16 TRBJ2-7 TRBV30 - - CAWRDFGSRARIEQYF TGTGCCTGGAGAGATTTCGGTTCGAGGGCTCGAATCGAGCAGTACTTC
17 TRBJ2-1 TRBV10-2 - TRBD2 CASSGLVLAGEGDEQFF TGCGCCAGCAGTGGCCTAGTATTAGCGGGAGAGGGGGATGAGCAGTTCTTC
15 TRBJ2-7 TRBV7-3 once TRBD1 CASSLTGTGSSEQYF TGTGCCAGCAGCTTAACCGGGACAGGGTCGTCCGAGCAGTACTTC
15 TRBJ1-5 TRBV7-8 once - CASSQEPGSDQPQHF TGTGCCAGCAGCCAAGAGCCAGGGTCGGATCAGCCCCAGCATTTT
17 TRBJ1-6 TRBV9 - - CASSVDELGTPPSPLHF TGTGCCAGCAGCGTAGACGAGTTAGGGACACCCCCTTCACCCCTCCACTTT
15 TRBJ2-1 TRBV12-5 - - CASAPPGLVYNEQFF TGTGCTAGTGCCCCACCGGGACTTGTCTACAATGAGCAGTTCTTC
14 TRBJ1-1 TRBV7-9 - TRBD1 CASSSRQGAVEAFF TGTGCCAGCAGCTCAAGACAGGGAGCGGTTGAAGCTTTCTTT
13 TRBJ1-1 TRBV29-1 few TRBD1 CSVQGQSNTEAFF TGCAGCGTTCAGGGACAGTCGAACACTGAAGCTTTCTTT
12 TRBJ2-7 TRBV6-5 - TRBD1 CASSSTGAEQYF TGTGCCAGCAGTTCCACAGGGGCCGAGCAGTACTTC
13 TRBJ1-2 TRBV7-9 - TRBD1 CASSWTGSYGYTF TGTGCCAGCAGCTGGACAGGGTCTTATGGCTACACCTTC
13 TRBJ1-2 TRBV11-2 - TRBD1 CASSLDRYYGYTF TGTGCCAGCAGCCTGGACAGGTACTATGGCTACACCTTC
14 TRBJ2-7 TRBV18 - TRBD1 CASSPPQGARRQYF TGTGCCAGCTCACCTCCGCAGGGGGCCAGGAGGCAGTACTTC
14 TRBJ2-7 TRBV27 - - CASSQDGLGVEQYF TGTGCCAGCAGCCAGGACGGACTTGGAGTCGAGCAGTACTTC
14 TRBJ1-3 TRBV6-1 once - CASSEDRQRNTIYF TGTGCCAGCAGTGAAGACAGGCAGAGAAACACCATATATTTT
13 TRBJ2-7 TRBV6-6 - TRBD2 CASAGTSSYEQYF TGTGCCAGTGCAGGGACTAGCTCCTACGAGCAGTACTTC
16 TRBJ1-1 TRBV5-1 - TRBD1 CASSKAGGVGGTEAFF TGCGCCAGCAGCAAAGCAGGGGGCGTGGGGGGCACTGAAGCTTTCTTT
14 TRBJ1-3 TRBV6-5 - - CASSSPEAGNTIYF TGTGCCAGCAGTTCTCCAGAAGCTGGAAACACCATATATTTT
13 TRBJ2-2 TRBV6-5 few - CASRPPGSGELFF TGTGCCAGCAGACCCCCGGGGTCCGGGGAGCTGTTTTTT
19 TRBJ2-2 TRBV27 - - CASSLARRGLMGITGELFF TGTGCCAGCAGTTTAGCCAGGAGGGGATTGATGGGTATCACCGGGGAGCTGTTTTTT
16 TRBJ2-5 TRBV5-6 - TRBD2 CASSLGFQRGQETQYF TGTGCCAGCAGCTTGGGTTTCCAGCGGGGCCAAGAGACCCAGTACTTC
15 TRBJ2-2 TRBV9 - - CASSPRRPNTGELFF TGTGCCAGCAGCCCCCGGCGGCCGAACACCGGGGAGCTGTTTTTT
17 TRBJ2-1 TRBV5-6 - - CASSWNSGPRPYNEQFF TGTGCCAGCAGCTGGAATAGCGGCCCCCGGCCCTACAATGAGCAGTTCTTC
15 TRBJ2-1 TRBV10-3 - - CAISGSGVALNEQFF TGTGCCATCAGTGGATCCGGGGTAGCCCTCAATGAGCAGTTCTTC
14 TRBJ1-4 TRBV5-1 - TRBD1 CASSSTGVGEKLFF TGCGCCAGCAGCTCGACAGGGGTCGGTGAAAAACTGTTTTTT
13 TRBJ2-1 TRBV5-1 - - CASSYRPGEEQFF TGCGCCAGCAGCTACCGGCCGGGTGAGGAGCAGTTCTTC
15 TRBJ2-5 TRBV6-5 - TRBD2 CASSPELAGWETQYF TGTGCCAGCAGCCCCGAACTAGCGGGGTGGGAGACCCAGTACTTC
15 TRBJ1-5 TRBV27 - - CASSRQGPYLQPQHF TGTGCCAGCAGTCGCCAGGGCCCTTATTTACAGCCCCAGCATTTT